A single sample is the source of the 26 T cell receptor beta chains below, sequenced in a study of blood T cells in healthy people across ages. Together with a sample-barcoded 5' primer, a J-beta primer mix was included in a second PCR lasting roughly 6 to 12 cycles. TCRdb reprocessed the 5' RACE reads via MiXCR and lists one record per CDR3 protein. The table has around 780,000 distinct CDR3 sequences, about 61% seen once. Sequenced: blood. These receptors all come from a man in his forties in good health.

This clonotype was seen at least ten times. V and J are TRBV20-1 and TRBJ2-1; TRBD1 agrees at 7 bases. J was trimmed by 7 bases and V by 3 bases; bases with no gene match: 6. Germline loops: CDR1 DFQATT, CDR2 SNEGSKA (reference sequence). CDR3 length: 13 residues. In DNA form, the CDR3 reads TGCAGTGCTAGGGATGACAGGGAGAATGAGCAGTTCTTC. Its protein is CSARDDRENEQFF.

This clonotype was seen a few times. The chain joins TRBV20-1 to TRBJ2-7, with 7 bases that match TRBD1. CDR1 DFQATT and CDR2 SNEGSKA come from the germline V gene (reference sequence). The J segment lost 0 bases and the V segment lost 5 bases, leaving 4 bases of the junction unmatched. The CDR3 totals 13 residues. The CDR3 nucleotides read TGCAGTGCTTCCCGGGACAGCTCCTACGAGCAGTACTTC. The encoded protein is CSASRDSSYEQYF.

The CDR3 sequence: CASSMVSHPDPFF. The CDR3 DNA is TGTGCCAGTAGTATGGTCTCGCATCCTGACCCGTTCTTC. V usage is TRBV19 and J usage is TRBJ2-1, with D uncertain. From germline, CDR1 is LNHDA and CDR2 SQIVND (reference sequence). V was trimmed by 3 bases and J by 15 bases, leaving 18 bases between them. This CDR3 has 13 amino acids.

CDR3: CASSASRVLRKETQYF. The CDR3 DNA reads as TGTGCCAGCAGTGCAAGTAGGGTGTTGCGGAAAGAGACCCAGTACTTC. This chain joins TRBV25-1 and TRBJ2-7; D ambiguous. TRBJ2-5 matches the DNA end more closely, so the J call is doubtful. Germline-derived CDR1 and CDR2 are MGHDK and SYGVNS. The CDR3 has 16 amino acids.

The chain couples TRBV4-2 to TRBJ2-2; D not certain. The CDR3 consists of 14 residues. Looked up from germline, CDR1 is LGHNA and CDR2 is YNFKEQ. V was trimmed by 1 base and J by 6 bases, leaving 9 bases between them. CDR3 amino acids: CASSQAPEPGELFF. The CDR3 nucleotides read TGTGCCAGCAGCCAAGCCCCGGAACCCGGGGAGCTGTTTTTT.

This chain uses TRBV18 with TRBJ2-1, with D possibly being TRBD2 (6 bases). Germline loops: CDR1 KGHSH, CDR2 LQKENI. The CDR3 loop spans 13 amino acids. Trimming took 5 bases from V and 3 from J, leaving 8 bases between them. DNA for the CDR3: TGTGCCAGCTCAGAGGACTACTACAATGAGCAGTTCTTC. Its translation is CASSEDYYNEQFF.

J is TRBJ1-5 and V is TRBV7-6; the D is unclear. From germline, CDR1 is SGHVS and CDR2 FNYEAQ. The CDR3 has 16 amino acids. The ends were cut back, 1 base at V and 5 bases at J, with 15 bases in the middle. The CDR3: CASSLGFLRGDQPQHF. The CDR3 bases are TGTGCCAGCAGCTTAGGATTCTTACGGGGAGATCAGCCCCAGCATTTT.

The J gene is TRBJ2-5, the V gene TRBV29-1, with 9 positions matching TRBD1. Trimming at V came to 7 bases and at J to 5 bases, leaving 5 bases not matched to a gene. Germline CDR1 reads SQVTM; CDR2 reads ANQGSEA. The CDR3 spans 12 residues. CDR3 sequence (DNA): TGCAGCGGGAGACAGGGGGTGGAGACCCAGTACTTC. Its translation is CSGRQGVETQYF.

This clonotype showed up just a few times. This chain uses TRBV5-1 with TRBJ2-1; D is uncertain. V was pared by 0 bases and J by 7 bases, with 11 bases between. The length of the CDR3 is 14 residues. Germline lookup yields CDR1 SGHRS and CDR2 YFSETQ. The CDR3 here is CASSLARGRNEQFF. DNA of the CDR3: TGCGCCAGCAGCTTGGCCCGTGGCCGGAATGAGCAGTTCTTC.

This clonotype was detected a few times. The chain links TRBV7-9 to TRBJ2-7; perhaps TRBD2 as D (5 bases). Trimming took off 5 bases at V and 0 bases at J, with 20 bases between the two ends. This CDR3 has 17 residues. Germline loops: CDR1 SEHNR, CDR2 FQNEAQ (reference sequence). CDR3 nucleotide sequence: TGTGCCAGCAGCCAAGTCGCGTTAGAGGGTATCTCCTACGAGCAGTACTTC. Its protein product is CASSQVALEGISYEQYF.

This chain joins TRBV29-1 and TRBJ1-1; D gene unclear. CDR1 and CDR2 (germline): SQVTM, ANQGSEA. The ends were cut back, 0 bases at V and 4 bases at J, with 3 bases in the middle. The CDR3 has 11 amino acids. CDR3 amino acids: CSVEEGTEAFF. The CDR3 coding sequence is TGCAGCGTTGAAGAGGGCACTGAAGCTTTCTTT.

V gene TRBV2 combines with J gene TRBJ2-3; tentatively, D is TRBD2 (6 bases). V was cut by 11 bases and J by 2 bases, with 17 bases left in between. In germline, CDR1 is SNHLY, CDR2 FYNNEI. The CDR3 contains 14 residues. The CDR3 region is CAGFSGLYTDTQYF. In nucleotides, the CDR3 is TGTGCCGGGTTTTCGGGACTCTACACAGATACGCAGTATTTT. The whole variable domain, filled in from reference TRBV2 and TRBJ2-3, reads EPEVTQTPSHQVTQMGQEVILRCVPISNHLYFYWYRQILGQKVEFLVSFYNNEISEKSEIFDDQFSVERPDGSNFTLKIRSTKLEDSAMYFCAGFSGLYTDTQYFGPGTRLTVL.

The sample holds many counts of this clonotype. V usage is TRBV9 and J usage is TRBJ2-1; 10 bases agree with TRBD2. The CDR3 sequence is 15 residues long. CDR1 and CDR2 (germline): SGDLS, YYNGEE. The V gene end was trimmed by 2 bases and the J gene end by 3 bases; junction bases not matched to a gene: 2. The CDR3 DNA reads TGTGCCAGCAGCGTTGGGACTAGCGTCTACAATGAGCAGTTCTTC. Translating it yields CASSVGTSVYNEQFF.

The chain recombines TRBV20-1 with TRBJ1-2, with no clear D. The V end lost 3 bases, the J end lost 2 bases, and 7 bases lay between the germline ends. There are 12 residues in the CDR3. Germline V gives CDR1 DFQATT, CDR2 SNEGSKA (reference sequence). The CDR3 spells CSASTENYGYTF. In DNA, the CDR3 is TGCAGTGCTAGTACAGAGAACTATGGCTACACCTTC.

The chain links TRBV9 to TRBJ1-2; no clear D gene. V lost 5 bases to trimming and J lost 7 bases, with 9 bases between them. Germline lookup yields CDR1 SGDLS and CDR2 YYNGEE. The CDR3 is 11 residues long. DNA for the CDR3: TGTGCCAGCAGTGACCCAATTGGCTACACCTTC. It encodes CASSDPIGYTF. The full variable domain, in which reference TRBV9 and TRBJ1-2 provide the parts outside the CDR3, is DSGVTQTPKHLITATGQRVTLRCSPRSGDLSVYWYQQSLDQGLQFLIQYYNGEERAKGNILERFSAQQFPDLHSELNLSSLELGDSALYFCASSDPIGYTFGSGTRLTVV.

This clonotype appeared a few times. CDR3 loop: CASSQVGGTDTQYF. DNA of the CDR3: TGTGCCAGCAGCCAAGTTGGGGGCACAGATACGCAGTATTTT. The chain recombines TRBV4-2 with TRBJ2-3; D gene ambiguous. CDR3 length equals 14 residues. Trimming took 1 base from V and 1 from J, leaving 6 bases between them. CDR1 and CDR2 (germline): LGHNA, YNFKEQ.

The V and J genes are TRBV5-1 and TRBJ2-3; 7 bases agree with TRBD2. The CDR3 runs to 15 residues. Per germline, CDR1 SGHRS and CDR2 YFSETQ. Unmatched junction bases numbered 7, after V lost 5 bases and J lost 1 base. CDR3 loop: CASSPSGIRTDTQYF. The CDR3 coding sequence is TGCGCCAGCAGTCCAAGCGGGATTCGCACAGATACGCAGTATTTT.

The rearrangement links TRBV5-1 to TRBJ2-7, with unresolved D. The J call is uncertain, as TRBJ2-5 better fits the DNA end. CDR1 and CDR2 (germline): SGHRS, YFSETQ. This CDR3 has 14 amino acids. CDR3 bases: TGCGCCAGCAGCCTGGATGGGCTGCAAGAGACCCAGTACTTC. It specifies CASSLDGLQETQYF.

In this sample, this clonotype turned up a few times. This chain connects TRBV4-2 to TRBJ1-2; the D gene is possibly TRBD1 (5 bases). V was shortened by 0 bases and J by 7 bases, with 12 bases between the two germline ends. This CDR3 region has 14 residues. Germline CDR1 is LGHNA and CDR2 is YNFKEQ. CDR3 in DNA: TGTGCCAGCAGCCAAGATCGGGGGTCCTCTGGCTACACCTTC. It encodes CASSQDRGSSGYTF.

This clonotype has only a few counts. This sequence joins TRBV5-5 and TRBJ2-5; a possible D gene is TRBD2 (6 bases). Germline-derived CDR1 and CDR2 are SGHKS and YYEKEE (reference sequence). The CDR3 is 13 amino acids. Trimming cost V 6 bases and J 3 bases, with 12 bases left between them. CDR3 residues: CASTRWEEETQYF. The CDR3 DNA sequence: TGTGCCAGCACCCGGTGGGAGGAAGAGACCCAGTACTTC.

J is TRBJ2-2 and V is TRBV24-1; D unresolved. Germline CDR1 reads KGHDR; CDR2 reads SFDVKD. V was shortened by 0 bases and J by 0 bases, with 10 bases between the two germline ends. The length of the CDR3 is 17 residues. CDR3 bases: TGTGCCACCAGTGATTTGCTTCCGACGTCGAACACCGGGGAGCTGTTTTTT. This sequence encodes CATSDLLPTSNTGELFF.

The genes are TRBV21-1 and TRBJ2-3; whether TRBD2, the table's D call, matches the DNA was not checked. TRBV21-1 is given as a pseudogene. This CDR3 spans 18 amino acids. CDR3 in amino acids: CASSKGRGLAGVTDTQYF. In nucleotides, the CDR3 is TGTGCCAGCAGCAAAGGCCGGGGGCTAGCGGGAGTGACAGATACGCAGTATTTT.

This clonotype appeared a few times. J is TRBJ1-2 and V is TRBV29-1; D unclear. The CDR3 length is 12 residues. Between the trimmed V and J ends, which lost 3 bases and 4 bases, there was a span of 9 bases. Germline V lookup: CDR1 SQVTM, CDR2 ANQGSEA. The CDR3 DNA follows: TGCAGCGTTGACCTCGGAATCTATGGCTACACCTTC. This gives the protein CSVDLGIYGYTF.

The chain links TRBV12-3 or TRBV12-4 to TRBJ1-6; weak D call: TRBD1 (6 bases). V was trimmed by 1 base and J by 5 bases, leaving 9 bases between them. The CDR3 runs to 15 residues. CDR3 region: CASSLGTADNSPLHF. CDR3 DNA sequence: TGTGCCAGCAGTTTAGGGACAGCAGATAATTCACCCCTCCACTTT.

This clonotype has a handful of counts. The gene calls are TRBV4-1 and TRBJ2-1, with TRBD2 identical over 9 bases. CDR3 length equals 16 residues. The J segment lost 7 bases and the V segment lost 2 bases, leaving 9 bases of the junction unmatched. Germline lookup yields CDR1 MGHRA and CDR2 YSYEKL. CDR3 amino acids: CASSQFISGSFNEQFF. The CDR3 region has the DNA TGCGCCAGCAGCCAATTTATTAGCGGGAGTTTTAATGAGCAGTTCTTC.

The V and J genes are TRBV10-3 and TRBJ2-2; D is ambiguous. The V gene's germline CDR1 is ENHRY and CDR2 SYGVKD. The V end lost 0 bases, the J end lost 1 base, and 12 bases lay between the germline ends. The CDR3 is made up of 17 amino acids. In DNA, the CDR3 is TGTGCCATCAGTGAGTCGACAAGACACATGAACACCGGGGAGCTGTTTTTT. Translation: CAISESTRHMNTGELFF.